This T cell receptor beta chain was retrieved from a study of blood T cell repertoires in COVID-19. Turning to the study itself: Italy, Spain and the United States were the sources of the convalescent and acute COVID-19 samples.

Seattle patients were enrolled while actively infected and followed longitudinally. This CDR3 has 13 residues. V was pared by 2 bases and J by 6 bases, with 10 bases between. Germline lookup yields CDR1 LGHDT and CDR2 YNNKEL (reference sequence). Some clones are missing from TCRdb's copy, which holds only in-frame ones; the method was immunoSEQ multiplex PCR. The sample has tens of thousands of clones; 65% to 85% are singletons. The sequence came from a man between 70 and 80 years old with COVID-19, enrolled during active disease. The genes are TRBV3-1 (or the pseudogene TRBV3-2) and TRBJ1-1; D call uncertain. The sequenced sample was peripheral blood. The CDR3 here is CASSQFNNAEAFF. The CDR3 nucleotides read TGTGCCAGCAGCCAATTTAACAACGCTGAAGCTTTCTTT.